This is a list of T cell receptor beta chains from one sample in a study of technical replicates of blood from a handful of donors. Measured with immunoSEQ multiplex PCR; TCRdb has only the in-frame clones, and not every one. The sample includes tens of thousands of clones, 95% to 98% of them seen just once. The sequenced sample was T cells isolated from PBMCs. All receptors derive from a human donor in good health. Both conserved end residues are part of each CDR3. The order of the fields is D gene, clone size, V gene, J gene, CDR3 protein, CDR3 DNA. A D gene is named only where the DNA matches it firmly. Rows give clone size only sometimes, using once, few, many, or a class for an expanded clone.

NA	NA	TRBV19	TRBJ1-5	CASTTSDSSNQPQHF	TGTGCCAGTACCACATCGGACAGCAGCAATCAGCCCCAGCATTTT
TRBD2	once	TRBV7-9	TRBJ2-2	CASSFGTSGRYTGELFF	TGTGCCAGCAGCTTCGGGACTAGCGGGAGGTACACCGGGGAGCTGTTTTTT
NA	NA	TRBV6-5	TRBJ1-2	CASSSTVGRNYGYTF	TGTGCCAGCAGCTCTACCGTGGGCCGCAACTATGGCTACACCTTC
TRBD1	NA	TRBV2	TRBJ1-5	CASRREGASNQPQHF	TGTGCCAGCAGGAGAGAGGGGGCTAGCAATCAGCCCCAGCATTTT
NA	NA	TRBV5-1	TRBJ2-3	CASSLSGGALPDTQYF	TGCGCCAGCAGCTTGTCTGGTGGAGCTCTCCCAGATACGCAGTATTTT
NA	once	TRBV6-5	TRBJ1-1	CASSSLHTEAFF	TGTGCCAGCAGTAGCCTTCACACTGAAGCTTTCTTT
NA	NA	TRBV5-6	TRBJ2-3	CASSWQGSDTQYF	TGTGCCAGCAGCTGGCAGGGTTCAGATACGCAGTATTTT
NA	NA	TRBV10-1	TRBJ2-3	CATSGQLTDTQYF	TGCGCCACTTCAGGACAGCTCACAGATACGCAGTATTTT
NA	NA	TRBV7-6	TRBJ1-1	CASSLNRGNTEAFF	TGTGCCAGCAGCTTAAATAGAGGCAACACTGAAGCTTTCTTT
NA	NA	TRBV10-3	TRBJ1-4	CAISETATNEKLFF	TGTGCCATCAGTGAGACAGCAACTAATGAAAAACTGTTTTTT
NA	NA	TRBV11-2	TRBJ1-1	CASSLGDIRVEAFF	TGTGCCAGCAGCTTAGGGGACATCAGAGTTGAAGCTTTCTTT
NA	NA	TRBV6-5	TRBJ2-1	CASSYAEGGHEQFF	TGTGCCAGCAGTTACGCTGAAGGGGGTCATGAGCAGTTCTTC
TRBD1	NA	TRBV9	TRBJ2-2	CASNFPSTWGGGQGYTGELFF	TGTGCCAGCAACTTCCCCTCGACGTGGGGGGGTGGACAGGGGTACACCGGGGAGCTGTTTTTT
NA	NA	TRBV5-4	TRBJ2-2	CASSATTGELFF	TGTGCCAGCAGCGCTACCACCGGGGAGCTGTTTTTT
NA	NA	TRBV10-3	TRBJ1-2	CAILPDRMIGYTF	TGTGCCATCCTTCCCGACAGAATGATAGGCTACACCTTC
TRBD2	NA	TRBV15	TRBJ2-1	CATSASGMNNEQFF	TGTGCCACCAGCGCTAGCGGAATGAACAATGAGCAGTTCTTC
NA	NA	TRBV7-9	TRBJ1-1	CASSLDGAYGEAFF	TGTGCCAGCAGCTTAGATGGGGCCTATGGTGAAGCTTTCTTT
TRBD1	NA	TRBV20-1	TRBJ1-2	CSAGQGYGYTF	TGCAGTGCCGGACAGGGGTATGGCTACACCTTC